Included here is one T cell receptor beta chain sequence, with context. The target antigen is unknown. Reprocessing the 5' RACE reads, TCRdb reports a single entry for every CDR3 protein and omits DNA. The specimen's table records about 150,000 distinct CDR3 sequences. These data belong to a study of T cells expressing NK-cell markers. Background on the study: Cells sorted as CD3+CD56+NKG2C+, CD3+CD56+NKG2C- and CD3+CD56-NKG2C+ T cells supplied the TCR beta repertoires. The sequencing cohort of eight donors included seven HCMV-seropositive individuals and one seronegative individual.

Overall study findings and caveats: Dominant NKG2C+ clonotype frequencies of about 1.0-7.0% of CD8+ T cells were measured in over five donors. Certain NKG2C+ T cell clones were expanded, and their HCMV specificity remained unclear.

Germline CDR1 DFQATT, CDR2 SNEGSKA (reference sequence). There are 16 residues in the CDR3. This clonotype was obtained from a woman between 50 and 59 years old in good health. Sequencing used blood T cells: a sorted CD56 or NKG2C T cell subset, CD4+ or CD8+ T cells, or bulk PBMC T cells (not recorded which). The chain has TRBV20-1 and TRBJ1-1. This CDR3 reads CSARDEVQGMNTEAFF.